This TCR beta chain was sequenced during a study of cytomegalovirus exposure and HLA in healthy donors (dated by TCRdb to about 2017). General notes on the study: An earlier analysis of fewer than 750 of the donors reported about 280 Gb of sequence data and 100 million to 120 million unique TCR beta sequences obtained from about 179 million T cells. An early release that covered 500 to 800 HLA-typed donors contained approximately 320 gigabases of sequencing data and some 87 million unique TCR sequences. Of the roughly 400 genotyped donors, roughly 85% fell in the genetic ancestry cluster associated with self-reported Caucasian donors. The aim of the study was to test whether cataloging public T cell receptors could identify signatures of past pathogen exposure. The T cell repertoires of 700 or so subjects were profiled by immunosequencing and related to cytomegalovirus serostatus. Besides the first cohort of 666 subjects, a separate validation cohort made up of roughly 130 different subjects was used. The study combined high-throughput TCR immunosequencing, statistical association of individual TCRs with disease status, and machine learning to predict cytomegalovirus infection status. A later analysis re-analyzed previously published TCR beta repertoires from 550 to 700 donors and added high-resolution HLA genotyping to study TCR occurrence patterns. In the later analysis, no new phenotypic data were used to find candidate immune exposures; instead, reliance was placed on TCR beta sequences and their occurrence across donors. To decide whether each TCR beta V gene segment behaved as functional or pseudogenic, an earlier analysis of fewer than 750 of the donors relied on high-throughput TCR beta sequencing. Donor age, sex, ethnicity and CMV serostatus were collected together with the repertoire data. A later genetic analysis used genome-wide SNP genotypes for about three fifths of the 666 donors, treating that subset as a discovery cohort. All discovery cohort repertoires had been generated on a single sequencing platform. Both class I and class II loci were covered by HLA typing, at four-digit resolution. Typing coverage varied by locus: roughly 620-630 donors for A, B, C, DRB1 and DQB1; roughly 510 for DQA1; approximately 570 for DPA1; under 490 for DPB1. Because of strong linkage in the cohort, 5 or 6 DR-DQ haplotypes were treated as single units for association and clustering. Among 398 genotyped donors of the cohort, an average of approximately 240,000 unique TCR beta nucleotide sequences were sequenced per donor, 15% to 20% of them non-productive. Study-wide findings and limitations: According to the authors, the approach could potentially be generalized to other disease states and immunological phenotypes. The sequencing pipeline was judged likely to have produced a cluster of highly shared sequence variants as a technical artifact. The presence/absence analyses assumed that sequencing depth was roughly uniform across donors, and that assumption may not be true. Across donors, most TCR sequences were observed very rarely, whereas some public TCRs were present in many individuals. In a later genetic analysis, fewer N-insertions in productive TCRs were reported among donors in an Asian-associated ancestry cluster than the approximately 710-donor mean. A later analysis associated approximately 17,000 TCR beta sequences with specific HLA alleles at a false discovery rate of 0.05. In this cohort, only TCR beta chains were sequenced, and detectable features were limited by the absence of alpha or paired-chain data. Several of the top co-occurrence clusters appeared to be linked to parvovirus B19, influenza, CMV and Epstein-Barr virus, according to a later analysis. HLA typing was unavailable for some donors at each locus, so association tests used only the typed subset. The classifier was reported to diagnose cytomegalovirus status with high specificity and sensitivity in both the original cohort and the validation cohort. V-gene and J-gene trimming of TCR beta chains was associated with a missense DCLRE1C variant in a later genetic analysis, and the association was replicated in an independent cohort. When HLA alleles, especially DR and DQ, strongly co-occurred, attributing TCR associations to individual alleles was difficult. The study listed over 150 TCR beta chains as associated with cytomegalovirus. Because counts were too low, 15 to 20 rarely observed V segments, including chromosome 9 orphons, were excluded from the earlier analysis of 587 of the donors. Some IMGT-functional V segments, including TRBV6-2 and TRBV6-3, could not be told apart with the 87-base-pair reads, so those segments were excluded. In a later analysis, most CMV-associated TCR beta chains were found to appear HLA-restricted, with HLA associations seemingly driven largely by CMV exposure. A further reported finding was that TCR beta sequences accurately predicted the HLA-A and HLA-B alleles for most subjects in the first cohort. In vitro tests confirmed that three of the cytomegalovirus-associated TCR beta chains recognize cytomegalovirus antigens. Immune exposure information for the cohort was limited to CMV serostatus. An earlier analysis of approximately 600 of the donors showed that most TCR beta V segments appeared in productive rearrangements either about 87% or about 30% of the time, which broadly matched IMGT annotations. In a later analysis, the rate of TCR association differed among HLA loci, with DRB1 alleles having the most associated TCRs and HLA-C alleles having the fewest. Compared with equally common non-associated chains, HLA-associated TCR beta chains in a later analysis were more clonally expanded and had lower generation probabilities. Linkage disequilibrium might explain the correlated functional status among segregating V segments, but an unknown experimental factor could not be ruled out.

Worth noting for this clone: Its cognate antigen has yet to be identified. The input lacks base qualities; no much larger clone sits a single base away.

The cohort was made up of approximately 670 healthy bone marrow donors. At the time of sampling, all cohort members were nominally healthy, though unrecorded immune exposures were likely present. The donor was CMV seropositive and belonged to the group of 250 to 300 seropositive cohort members. A peripheral blood sample was provided by each donor, and peripheral blood mononuclear cells were used for TCR beta sequencing. The Qiagen DNeasy Blood Extraction Kit was used to extract genomic DNA from the blood cell samples. The germline V end is reduced by 5 bases and the J end by 1 base; junction bases left unmatched: 8. The germline V gene encodes CDR1 SGHNT and CDR2 YYREEE (reference sequence). CDR3 length: 15 amino acids, cysteine to phenylalanine. The entry retains the CDR3 DNA only, 45 bases that are in frame from base 1. Library preparation employed the immunoSEQ multiplex PCR assay. For the multiplex PCR, a mixture combining 60 forward primers for TCR Vbeta segments and 13 reverse primers for TCR Jbeta segments was used. The CDR3 region of rearranged TCR beta genes was amplified from genomic DNA by a multiplex PCR assay. Amplified TCR beta libraries were sequenced as 87-base-pair reads on the Illumina HiSeq System. As for the authors' bioinformatics: In a later analysis, roughly 80 million unique TCR beta chains were counted across the roughly 700 repertoires, and roughly 11 million of these chains were shared by at least two donors. Raw reads were error-corrected and collapsed into unique sequences with a nearest-neighbor algorithm that merged closely related sequences to remove PCR and sequencing errors. Alignment of CDR3 sequences to IMGT reference sequences was used to assign V, D and J gene segments. For a sequence to be retained, a match of at least six nucleotides was required to both a V gene segment and a J gene segment. A rearrangement counted as productive if the CDR3 had no stop codons and remained in frame with V and J, and every other rearrangement counted as non-productive. CDR3 was defined by IMGT convention, running from the second conserved V-encoded cysteine to the conserved J-encoded phenylalanine. The earlier analysis of 587 of the donors excluded sequences that lacked an unambiguous match to a single V gene segment. An earlier analysis of several hundred of the donors classified V segments as functional when productive rearrangements were above 56.7% and as segregating when the standard deviation between donors was above 5%. A statistical classification framework was built for diagnosing cytomegalovirus status from the catalog of TCR beta chain sequences. A later analysis assigned V and J genes by comparing TCR nucleotide sequences with IMGT/GENE-DB human TR gene sequences. Using the TCRdist pipeline, a later analysis assigned CDR3 sequences along with most-parsimonious VDJ recombination scenarios. In a later analysis, every TCR beta chain was defined by the combination of its CDR3 amino acid sequence and its V-gene family, and reads without a unique V-gene family were dropped. In a later analysis, around 650 highly shared, low-generation-probability nucleotide sequences were removed to address suspected cross-contamination and a sequencing artifact. A later analysis calculated a clonal expansion index for each public chain from normalized within-repertoire ranks of inferred template counts. In a later analysis, generation probabilities were computed using a VDJ recombination model fitted to out-of-frame rearrangements, and the results were checked against IGoR. In a later analysis, hypergeometric tests were used to score TCR-TCR, TCR-HLA and TCR-CMV co-occurrence, with a repertoire-size bias correction applied to TCR pairs. A later analysis estimated false discovery rates by permuting HLA or CMV assignments 20 times. In a later analysis, co-occurring TCRs were grouped with DBSCAN, and TCRdist sequence similarity was added when clustering was performed within HLA-allele-positive subsets. Repertoires with fewer than 30,000 or more than 120,000 public chains were left out of co-occurrence clustering, as were about five repertoires with anomalous nucleotide sharing. The source is immuneACCESS, and TCRdb retained only in-frame sequences with V and J called. Part of the clones is not carried over; for the studies checked, unresolved V genes explain less than half of this, and the remainder is unexplained. V, J and clone size are those of that table, while D and trimming were read from the DNA. Recorded for this sample are 57,000 or so clones; 70% of them occurred a single time. The leading ten clones occupy approximately 19% of the sample.

This TCR came from a woman aged 55-70 years in good health and CMV-seropositive. This chain joins TRBV5-4 to TRBJ1-1; 7 middle bases align to TRBD1. The sequencing input was PBMCs. CDR3 loop: CASSSTDRENTEAFF. The DNA sequence is as follows: TGTGCCAGCAGTTCCACCGACAGGGAGAACACTGAAGCTTTCTTT.